The 8 T cell receptor beta chains below all came from one sample that was sequenced in a study of response to subunit inactivated influenza vaccine. Each CDR3 protein is one row after TCRdb ran MiXCR on the RT-PCR reads. The data show about 520,000 distinct CDR3 sequences, with approximately 24% seen just once and under 2.5% held by the top ten. The material sequenced was CD4+ T cells sorted from PBMCs, taken approximately 5 days after vaccination. Receptors originate from a man aged 50 to 59 who received an inactivated influenza vaccine.

CDR3 residues: CASGLGRAYNEQFF. The CDR3, as DNA: TGTGCCAGCGGGTTAGGCAGGGCCTACAATGAGCAGTTCTTC. V is TRBV7-8 and J is TRBJ2-1, with D possibly matching TRBD1 (5 bases). The CDR3 covers 14 residues. The germline V gene encodes CDR1 SGHVS and CDR2 FQNEAQ. The V end lost 8 bases, the J end lost 2 bases, and 13 bases lay between the germline ends.

A few counts support this clonotype. The V and J genes are TRBV7-6 and TRBJ1-1; D is unclear. This CDR3 spans 16 amino acids. Germline-derived CDR1 and CDR2 are SGHVS and FNYEAQ. V dropped 5 bases and J dropped 1 base, with 17 bases sitting between them. In DNA, the CDR3 is TGTGCCAGCAGCGCAAGGGCGGCAGTCCGGAACACTGAAGCTTTCTTT. Translation gives CASSARAAVRNTEAFF.

This sequence joins TRBV7-9 and TRBJ2-1, with a weak D call TRBD1 (6 bases). Germline V gene data show CDR1 as SEHNR and CDR2 as FQNEAQ (reference sequence). V was clipped by 5 bases and J by 9 bases, with 14 bases between them. The CDR3 spans 13 residues. The CDR3 protein is CASSPFGQIEQFF. The CDR3 DNA is TGTGCCAGCAGCCCGTTCGGACAGATTGAGCAGTTCTTC.

The chain employs TRBV28 and TRBJ1-6, with TRBD1 identical over 9 bases. The CDR3 extends over 16 amino acids. Unmatched junction bases numbered 8, after V lost 3 bases and J lost 8 bases. Germline V CDR1 and CDR2: MDHEN, SYDVKM. The CDR3 protein is CASSLYGTGRYSPLHF. In nucleotides, the CDR3 is TGTGCCAGCAGTTTGTACGGGACAGGGAGGTATTCACCCCTCCACTTT.

This clonotype came up a few times. The CDR3 DNA reads TGTGCCAGCAGCCCAGTGACTAGCGGGATTATCTACGAGCAGTACTTC. It translates to CASSPVTSGIIYEQYF. The gene calls are TRBV7-9 and TRBJ2-7; 11 bases agree with TRBD2. The germline CDR1 and CDR2 sequences are SEHNR and FQNEAQ (reference sequence). There are 16 residues in the CDR3. Trimming cost V 5 bases and J 3 bases; bases outside gene matches: 9.

This clonotype showed up just a few times. The chain recombines TRBV4-2 with TRBJ2-7, with a tentative D call TRBD2 (6 bases). V was trimmed by 4 bases and J by 0 bases, leaving 13 bases between them. Germline CDR1 LGHNA, CDR2 YNFKEQ. The CDR3 extends over 15 amino acids. In DNA form, the CDR3 reads TGTGCCAGCAGCCGAGGTACAGCGGGCTCCTACGAGCAGTACTTC. The encoded protein is CASSRGTAGSYEQYF.

CDR3 sequence: CATSVSYLAKNIQYF. Written as DNA, the CDR3 is TGTGCCACCAGCGTGAGTTATCTAGCCAAAAACATTCAGTACTTC. The genes are TRBV15 and TRBJ2-4; D is undetermined. Per the germline V gene, CDR1 is LNHNV and CDR2 is YYDKDF (reference sequence). V was pared by 5 bases and J by 0 bases, with 11 bases between. CDR3 length: 15 residues.

This clonotype has more than one count but fewer than ten. This chain uses TRBV7-8 with TRBJ2-1; weak D call: TRBD1 (5 bases). V gave up 8 bases and J gave up 4 bases, with 27 bases separating them. The CDR3 is made up of 18 amino acids. Germline values: CDR1 SGHVS, CDR2 FQNEAQ. CDR3 residues: CASGVTSGFRARYNEQFF. The CDR3 DNA reads TGTGCCAGCGGCGTCACCTCAGGGTTCCGGGCGAGGTACAATGAGCAGTTCTTC.